The 8 T cell receptor beta chains reported below all come from one sample, sequenced in a study of T-cell memory formation after mild COVID-19. TCRdb recomputed calls from the 5' RACE reads with MiXCR, one row per CDR3 protein. This sample has fewer than 700,000 distinct CDR3 sequences, with 18% found just once. The sequenced sample consisted of PBMCs or a T cell subset sorted from them (not recorded which). Receptor source: an adult woman who had mild COVID-19 (a few samples of this study predate the infection). Cell type and time point are not known.

There are many counts of this clonotype. This sequence joins TRBV5-5 and TRBJ1-4; D call uncertain. This CDR3 spans 14 amino acids. Germline V gives CDR1 SGHKS, CDR2 YYEKEE (reference sequence). V was cut by 2 bases and J by 7 bases, with 12 bases left in between. The CDR3 coding sequence is TGTGCCAGCAGCTTTGAGGGTGTAGGTGAAAAACTGTTTTTT. It translates to CASSFEGVGEKLFF.

The J gene is TRBJ2-3, the V gene TRBV6-1, with D hard to call. The CDR3 runs 13 residues. Germline lookup yields CDR1 MNHNS and CDR2 SASEGT. V lost 2 bases and J lost 5, with 8 bases in between. CDR3 DNA: TGTGCCAGCAGTGAAATGGTTAGAGATACGCAGTATTTT. It is translated as CASSEMVRDTQYF.

This clonotype came up a few times. This chain connects TRBV11-2 to TRBJ1-5; a possible D gene is TRBD1 (5 bases). V was shortened by 1 base and J by 7 bases, with 8 bases between the two germline ends. CDR3 length: 13 residues. Germline CDR1 and CDR2: SGHAT and FQNNGV. CDR3: CASSLGTRQPQHF. The CDR3, as DNA: TGTGCCAGCAGCTTAGGGACAAGACAGCCCCAGCATTTT.

Here the CDR3 DNA reads TGTGCCACCAGTGAGACGACTAGCGGACAAGAGACCCAGTACTTC. Its translation: CATSETTSGQETQYF. This chain connects TRBV24-1 to TRBJ2-5; 9 bases match TRBD2. Germline V gives CDR1 KGHDR, CDR2 SFDVKD. V was pared by 4 bases and J by 2 bases, with 4 bases of the junction left unmatched. The CDR3 length is 15 residues.

A few counts support this clonotype. The CDR3, as DNA: TGTGCCAGCAGTTTATTGGGGGGGCAACGCGGGGAAGAGACCCAGTACTTC. The encoded protein is CASSLLGGQRGEETQYF. V is TRBV27 and J is TRBJ2-5, with D possibly TRBD2 on 7 matching bases. Germline assignment: CDR1 MNHEY and CDR2 SMNVEV (reference sequence). CDR3 length equals 17 residues. V lost 1 base to trimming and J lost 3 bases, with 18 bases between them.

The sample holds a few counts of this clonotype. A much bigger clone sits one base away, suggesting this may be a read error. The rearrangement joins TRBV2 to TRBJ2-1, with D hard to call. Per the germline V gene, CDR1 is SNHLY and CDR2 is FYNNEI. The CDR3 length is 10 residues. Trimming took off 6 bases at V and 4 bases at J, with 1 base between the two ends. The CDR3 nucleotides are TGTGCCAGCAGATACAATGAGCAGTTCTTC. Protein: CASRYNEQFF.

This chain links TRBV29-1 with TRBJ2-2, with TRBD1 matching over 8 bases. The CDR3 has 15 residues. The germline V gene has CDR1 SQVTM and CDR2 ANQGSEA. The V and J ends lost 6 bases and 0 bases, in that order; junction bases with no gene match: 6. As DNA, the CDR3 is TGCAGCGTCTCGACAGGGGCGACGAACACCGGGGAGCTGTTTTTT. Protein sequence: CSVSTGATNTGELFF.

This clonotype has more than one count but fewer than ten. The chain is built from TRBV15 and TRBJ2-7; unclear D gene. The germline V gene has CDR1 LNHNV and CDR2 YYDKDF (reference sequence). V was clipped by 4 bases and J by 5 bases, with 21 bases between them. This CDR3 contains 16 residues. CDR3 sequence: CATSNSISSTPNEQYF. The CDR3 nucleotides are TGTGCCACCAGCAATTCCATCTCAAGTACCCCGAACGAGCAGTACTTC. The variable domain in full, with the rest retrieved from reference TRBV15 and TRBJ2-7, is DAMVIQNPRYQVTQFGKPVTLSCSQTLNHNVMYWYQQKSSQAPKLLFHYYDKDFNNEADTPDNFQSRRPNTSFCFLDIRSPGLGDTAMYLCATSNSISSTPNEQYFGPGTRLTVT.